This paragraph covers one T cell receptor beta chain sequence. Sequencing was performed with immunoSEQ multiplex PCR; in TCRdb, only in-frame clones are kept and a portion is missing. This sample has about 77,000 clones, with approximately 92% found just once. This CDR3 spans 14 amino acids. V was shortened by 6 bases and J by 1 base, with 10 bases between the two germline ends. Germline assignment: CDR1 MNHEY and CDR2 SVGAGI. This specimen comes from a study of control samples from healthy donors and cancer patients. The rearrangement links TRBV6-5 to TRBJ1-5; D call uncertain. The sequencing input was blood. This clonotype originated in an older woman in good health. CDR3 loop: CASSLYRSNQPQHF. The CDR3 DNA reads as TGTGCCAGCAGCCTATACAGAAGCAATCAGCCCCAGCATTTT.